Shown below are 26 T cell receptor beta chains from a single sample sequenced in a study of T cell repertoires in cytomegalovirus infection (dated by TCRdb to between 2018 and 2020). TCRdb records Illumina HiSeq 1500 as the sequencer. TCRdb trimmed the raw reads at Q25, called clones with MiXCR and kept productive beta chains. Each record represents a unique CDR3 protein, reported with the most common genes and DNA among its rows. The sample profile shows 200,000 to 250,000 distinct CDR3 sequences; approximately 40% of them were found once. Together, the top ten hold approximately 59% of the sample. Per the publication, the treatment or condition label means: in vitro stimulation with specific CMV peptide epitopes to enrich CMV-specific T cells. Their recognized antigens are unknown. The source was CD8+ T cells from cultured PBMCs, collected from culture after CMV antigen stimulation. The receptors stem from a human donor in good health (CMV status not recorded). Some clones in this sample may be carry-over from other donors' samples.

This clonotype has a handful of counts. The chain recombines TRBV7-9 with TRBJ1-4; no definite D call. The germline CDR1 and CDR2 sequences are SEHNR and FQNEAQ (reference sequence). V was trimmed by 5 bases and J by 2 bases, leaving 15 bases between them. The CDR3 spans 16 residues. The CDR3: CASSNLNLETNEKLFF. The DNA for the CDR3 is TGTGCCAGCAGCAACCTGAACCTGGAGACTAATGAAAAACTGTTTTTT.

This clonotype appeared a few times. This rearrangement joins TRBV4-1 to TRBJ2-1, with TRBD2 identical over 7 bases. The CDR3 is made up of 15 amino acids. V was pared by 0 bases and J by 7 bases, with 6 bases of the junction left unmatched. The V gene's germline CDR1 is MGHRA and CDR2 YSYEKL. This chain's CDR3 is CASSQDSPGGNEQFF. The DNA of the CDR3 is TGCGCCAGCAGCCAAGACAGCCCGGGGGGAAATGAGCAGTTCTTC.

This clonotype has just a few counts. V usage is TRBV11-2 and J usage is TRBJ1-3, with D maybe TRBD1 (5 bases). This CDR3 is 17 amino acids long. Trimming cost V 3 bases and J 0 bases, with 15 bases left between them. Germline V gene lookup returns CDR1 SGHAT and CDR2 FQNNGV. CDR3 nucleotide sequence: TGTGCCAGCAGCTTCCCGATAGACAGCGACTCTGGAAACACCATATATTTT. Its translation: CASSFPIDSDSGNTIYF. Supplemented by reference TRBV11-2 and TRBJ1-3, the full variable domain reads EAGVAQSPRYKIIEKRQSVAFWCNPISGHATLYWYQQILGQGPKLLIQFQNNGVVDDSQLPKDRFSAERLKGVDSTLKIQPAKLEDSAVYLCASSFPIDSDSGNTIYFGEGSWLTVV.

The sample holds a few counts of this clonotype. The V and J genes are TRBV7-9 and TRBJ1-2; D is uncertain. The CDR3 spans 12 residues. V gave up 1 base and J gave up 8 bases, with 8 bases separating them. CDR1 is SEHNR and CDR2 is FQNEAQ in the germline V gene (reference sequence). DNA of the CDR3: TGTGCCAGCAGCTTAGAGAGTTCCGGCTACACCTTC. Amino acid sequence: CASSLESSGYTF.

This clonotype was seen more than once but under ten times. The chain employs TRBV11-2 and TRBJ2-2; 7 bases match TRBD2. This CDR3 region has 17 residues. Germline-derived CDR1 and CDR2 are SGHAT and FQNNGV. Trimming removed 4 bases from V and 0 bases from J; junction bases left unmatched: 8. CDR3 sequence (DNA): TGTGCCAGCAGCTCTAGGGCTAGCGGTGCGAACACCGGGGAGCTGTTTTTT. Protein: CASSSRASGANTGELFF.

The V call is TRBV5-6, the J call TRBJ1-2; possibly TRBD1 for D (5 bases). From germline, CDR1 is SGHDT and CDR2 YYEEEE. The CDR3 totals 16 residues. The germline V and J ends were trimmed by 0 bases and 2 bases, with 14 bases remaining between them. The CDR3: CASSLAIGGRNYGYTF. CDR3 DNA: TGTGCCAGCAGCTTGGCAATTGGGGGGAGAAACTATGGCTACACCTTC.

This sequence joins TRBV7-7 and TRBJ2-5; tentative D call: TRBD2 (6 bases). Germline CDR1 SSHAT, CDR2 FNYEAQ (reference sequence). V was pared by 5 bases and J by 4 bases, with 17 bases between. The length of the CDR3 is 15 residues. The chain's CDR3 is CASSLRQAGGETQYF. CDR3 sequence (DNA): TGTGCCAGCAGCCTTCGACAAGCGGGTGGAGAGACCCAGTACTTC. Complete variable domain (other parts from reference TRBV7-7 and TRBJ2-5): GAGVSQSPRYKVTKRGQDVTLRCDPISSHATLYWYQQALGQGPEFLTYFNYEAQPDKSGLPSDRFSAERPEGSISTLTIQRTEQRDSAMYRCASSLRQAGGETQYFGPGTRLLVL.

The chain is built from TRBV7-3 and TRBJ1-5, with unresolved D. This CDR3 has 14 residues. CDR1 SGHTA and CDR2 FQGTGA come from the germline V gene. V lost 5 bases, J lost 3 bases, and 11 bases lay in between. CDR3 in DNA: TGTGCCAGCAGCCCAGGAAGCCTCAATCAGCCCCAGCATTTT. This gives the protein CASSPGSLNQPQHF.

This chain links TRBV24-1 with TRBJ2-1; D unclear. Germline V gives CDR1 KGHDR, CDR2 SFDVKD. The CDR3 extends over 14 amino acids. V was pared by 0 bases and J by 8 bases, with 10 bases between. This CDR3 is CATSDLELGDEQFF. CDR3 DNA: TGTGCCACCAGTGATTTGGAGTTGGGCGATGAGCAGTTCTTC.

There are many counts of this clonotype. The chain carries TRBV7-2 and TRBJ2-7; 9 bases match TRBD2. The CDR3 covers 17 residues. The ends lost 1 base at V and 2 bases at J; junction bases unmatched: 9. Looked up from germline, CDR1 is SGHTA and CDR2 is FQGNSA. Here the CDR3 reads CASSLVSSGATTYEQYF. Written as DNA, the CDR3 is TGTGCCAGCAGCTTAGTGTCTAGCGGGGCCACCACCTACGAGCAGTACTTC.

The genes are TRBV28 and TRBJ2-7; TRBD1 agrees at 10 bases. Germline-derived CDR1 and CDR2 are MDHEN and SYDVKM. The V and J ends lost 7 bases and 2 bases, in that order; junction bases with no gene match: 14. This CDR3 has 17 residues. The CDR3 loop reads CASTSGTGANLPYEQYF. CDR3 nucleotide sequence: TGTGCCAGCACCTCCGGGACAGGGGCAAACCTCCCCTACGAGCAGTACTTC.

This clonotype has only a few counts. The chain joins TRBV7-9 to TRBJ1-4, with unresolved D. Trimming removed 3 bases from V and 8 bases from J, with 10 bases in between. The CDR3 covers 13 residues. Germline CDR1 and CDR2: SEHNR and FQNEAQ (reference sequence). CDR3 DNA sequence: TGTGCCAGCAGCTTGAACAGCCTCGAAAAACTGTTTTTT. Its translation: CASSLNSLEKLFF.

The chain couples TRBV7-9 to TRBJ2-7; 8 nucleotides agree with TRBD2. CDR1 is SEHNR, CDR2 FQNEAQ, per germline (reference sequence). The length of the CDR3 is 15 residues. V trimming: 1 base; J trimming: 6 bases; junction bases outside the gene matches: 8. CDR3 loop: CASSLVSGGRAEQYF. The CDR3 nucleotides are TGTGCCAGCAGCTTAGTTTCGGGAGGGCGGGCCGAGCAGTACTTC.

Of note for this clonotype: A clone one base away is much larger, so this may be a read error. This chain links TRBV7-3 with TRBJ1-1; 7 bases are shared with TRBD1. Germline trimming cut 4 bases from V and 0 bases from J; bases unmatched to any gene: 5. The CDR3 loop spans 15 amino acids. Germline CDR1 and CDR2: SGHTA and FQGTGA. Here the CDR3 DNA reads TGTGCCAGCAGCTCTGGGACAGTAATGAACACTGAAGCTTTCTTT. Its protein is CASSSGTVMNTEAFF.

As DNA, the CDR3 is TGTGCCAGCGCTAGCGGGGCTAGCACAGATACGCAGTATTTT. It codes for CASASGASTDTQYF. V and J are TRBV11-2 and TRBJ2-3, with TRBD2 matching 9 bases. The CDR3 is made up of 14 amino acids. Germline V lookup: CDR1 SGHAT, CDR2 FQNNGV. The trim removed 8 bases at V and 0 bases at J, leaving 3 bases unmatched.

This clonotype was detected a few times. The rearrangement joins TRBV7-6 to TRBJ1-1; D is perhaps TRBD1 (5 bases). The CDR3 contains 18 residues. V dropped 5 bases and J dropped 3 bases, with 25 bases sitting between them. The V gene's germline CDR1 is SGHVS and CDR2 FNYEAQ. The chain's CDR3 is CASSKRPGGGSSDTEAFF. CDR3 sequence (DNA): TGTGCCAGCAGCAAGCGTCCAGGTGGGGGGAGTTCGGACACTGAAGCTTTCTTT.

The chain has TRBV7-2 and TRBJ1-2, with a tentative D call TRBD1 (6 bases). CDR1 is SGHTA, CDR2 FQGNSA, per germline. This CDR3 has 12 amino acids. The ends were cut back, 5 bases at V and 8 bases at J, with 12 bases in the middle. DNA for the CDR3: TGTGCCAGCAGCACCAAGGGGGGGGGCTACACCTTC. Translated: CASSTKGGGYTF.

This sequence joins TRBV7-9 and TRBJ2-7, with 8 bases aligning to TRBD2. The CDR3 covers 15 residues. Losses at the gene ends were 5 bases for V and 6 bases for J; bases not matched to a gene: 12. Germline loops: CDR1 SEHNR, CDR2 FQNEAQ (reference sequence). This CDR3 is CASSQSSGRAGEQYF. CDR3 sequence (DNA): TGTGCCAGCAGCCAAAGCTCCGGGAGGGCCGGCGAGCAGTACTTC.

This clonotype was counted between two and nine times. The rearrangement links TRBV5-8 to TRBJ2-1, with 12 bases lining up with TRBD2. The trim removed 4 bases at V and 9 bases at J, leaving 8 bases unmatched. The CDR3 has 15 residues. Germline assignment: CDR1 SGHTS and CDR2 YDEGEE. The CDR3 sequence: CASSPWTSGTGEQFF. DNA for the CDR3: TGTGCCAGCAGCCCGTGGACTAGCGGGACCGGTGAGCAGTTCTTC.

This clonotype has only a few counts. V gene TRBV27 combines with J gene TRBJ2-7; TRBD1 is a possible D gene (6 bases). Trimming took off 2 bases at V and 2 bases at J, with 22 bases between the two ends. The CDR3 totals 18 residues. Germline V lookup: CDR1 MNHEY, CDR2 SMNVEV (reference sequence). In nucleotides, the CDR3 is TGTGCCAGCAGTTTAAGTTTCTCGGTAGGGGGATTCACCTACGAGCAGTACTTC. The encoded protein is CASSLSFSVGGFTYEQYF.

There are a few counts of this clonotype. This rearrangement joins TRBV7-6 to TRBJ2-7, with 9 positions matching TRBD1. Unmatched junction bases numbered 10, after V lost 2 bases and J lost 5 bases. CDR1 is SGHVS and CDR2 is FNYEAQ in the germline V gene. The CDR3 length is 16 residues. The CDR3 DNA is TGTGCCAGCAGCTTATCCTCCGGGACAGGGTATCACGAGCAGTACTTC. Amino acid sequence: CASSLSSGTGYHEQYF.

The chain uses TRBV10-3 and TRBJ1-2; D is uncertain. V shed 0 bases and J shed 4 bases, with 12 bases lying between them. The CDR3 extends over 15 amino acids. Germline V gives CDR1 ENHRY, CDR2 SYGVKD. CDR3 loop: CAISESTTSFYGYTF. CDR3 in DNA: TGTGCCATCAGTGAGTCGACCACCTCATTCTATGGCTACACCTTC.

The chain recombines TRBV7-3 with TRBJ2-2; the match to TRBD2 covers 14 bases. This CDR3 comprises 17 residues. Germline-derived CDR1 and CDR2 are SGHTA and FQGTGA. The ends lost 0 bases at V and 5 bases at J; junction bases unmatched: 2. CDR3 residues: CASSLTGTSGSTGELFF. CDR3 nucleotides: TGTGCCAGCAGCTTAACGGGGACTAGCGGGAGTACCGGGGAGCTGTTTTTT.

This chain connects TRBV20-1 to TRBJ2-7; TRBD1 matches at 7 bases. The J segment lost 1 base and the V segment lost 5 bases, leaving 5 bases of the junction unmatched. Per germline, CDR1 DFQATT and CDR2 SNEGSKA (reference sequence). The CDR3 covers 13 residues. CDR3 sequence (DNA): TGCAGTGCTTCCGACAGGGAGTCCTACGAGCAGTACTTC. It is translated as CSASDRESYEQYF.

This clonotype was counted a single time. The CDR3 does not close with the conserved phenylalanine or tryptophan, likely indicating a read error. The V and J genes are TRBV12-3 or TRBV12-4 and TRBJ2-1; D call uncertain. This CDR3 spans 14 amino acids. The CDR3 DNA reads TGTGTCCGCAGTTTTTGGGGATTCTACAATGAGCAGTTCTTA. It is translated as CVRSFWGFYNEQFL.

The chain carries TRBV29-1 and TRBJ2-1; D may be TRBD1 or TRBD2 (5 bases each). The germline V gene has CDR1 SQVTM and CDR2 ANQGSEA. The CDR3 runs 13 residues. Between the trimmed V and J ends, which lost 7 bases and 5 bases, there was a span of 15 bases. CDR3 amino acids: CSAVGPVDNEQFF. The CDR3 DNA is TGCAGCGCAGTGGGACCAGTAGACAATGAGCAGTTCTTC.